Listed below are T cell receptor beta chains from one sample, sequenced in a study of OX40 agonist ivuxolimab in advanced cancers. The repertoire was sequenced with immunoSEQ multiplex PCR; TCRdb's copy has only in-frame clones and lacks some. The sample carries about 18,000 clones, around two thirds recorded once. The material was CD4+ or CD8+ T cells sorted from blood, obtained in a trial of the OX40 agonist ivuxolimab. All receptors come from an adult with an advanced solid tumor such as melanoma, head and neck, liver or kidney cancer. Both conserved end residues are part of each CDR3. D genes are given only for firm matches. The listing skips clone size in some rows; elsewhere it reads once, few, many or a size class.

>few|TRBV2|TRBJ2-2|.
TGTGCCAGCAGTCAACCATTTTTGGCCGACACCGGGGAGCTGTTTTTT
CASSQPFLADTGELFF
>.|TRBV4-1|TRBJ2-2|TRBD2
TGCGCCAGCAGTCCGAGGTCGGGAGGGCCCGCCGGGGAGCTGTTTTTT
CASSPRSGGPAGELFF
>.|TRBV4-2|TRBJ2-1|TRBD2
TGTGCCAGCAGCCAAGATGCTAGCGGGAGGGCAAGTGGTGAGCAGTTCTTC
CASSQDASGRASGEQFF
>.|TRBV11-2|TRBJ2-1|.
TGTGCCAGCAGCTTGTCTACACAACACTACAATGAGCAGTTCTTC
CASSLSTQHYNEQFF
>few|TRBV28|TRBJ2-7|TRBD1
TGTGCCAGCAGTGTCGGCCCAGGGGGAGTGTACGAGCAGTACTTC
CASSVGPGGVYEQYF
>.|TRBV9|TRBJ2-2|.
TGTGCCAGCAGCGTAGCTGACACCGGGGAGCTGTTTTTT
CASSVADTGELFF
>.|TRBV2|TRBJ2-7|.
TGTGCCAGCAGTGAGGGAATTGGAATTTCCTACGAGCAGTACTTC
CASSEGIGISYEQYF
>.|TRBV27|TRBJ2-7|TRBD2
TGTGCCAGCAGTCAAACGGGACTAGCATACGAGCAGTACTTC
CASSQTGLAYEQYF
>.|TRBV27|TRBJ2-1|TRBD2
TGTGCCAGCAGTTCAGGACTAGCGGGGGGTGAGCAGTTCTTC
CASSSGLAGGEQFF
>.|TRBV7-6|TRBJ2-5|.
TGTGCCAGCAGCCTCACGCGACTCCCCCGAGAGACCCAGTACTTC
CASSLTRLPRETQYF
>.|TRBV6-1|TRBJ2-7|.
TGTGCCAGCAGTTCCGGGGACTCCTACGAGCAGTACTTC
CASSSGDSYEQYF
>.|TRBV2|TRBJ2-4|.
TGTGCCAGCAGTGATTGGCCAGTCGGAAACATTCAGTACTTC
CASSDWPVGNIQYF
>.|TRBV28|TRBJ1-5|.
TGTGCCAGCAGTTTAGTCAACTATTATAGCAATCAGCCCCAGCATTTT
CASSLVNYYSNQPQHF
>.|TRBV11-1|TRBJ2-3|TRBD2
TGTGCCAGCAGCGGAGCGGGAGGGCTCACAGATACGCAGTATTTT
CASSGAGGLTDTQYF
>.|TRBV6-6|TRBJ2-1|.
TGTGCCAGCAGCCCCGTCTCCGTCAATGAGCAGTTCTTC
CASSPVSVNEQFF
>.|TRBV4-3|TRBJ1-3|.
TGCGCCAGCAGCCAAGGCAGCTCTGGAAACACCATATATTTT
CASSQGSSGNTIYF
>.|TRBV4-1|TRBJ1-4|.
TGCGCCAGCAGCCTCCTTCCCGGGACGTATAATGAAAAACTGTTTTTT
CASSLLPGTYNEKLFF
>.|TRBV5-1|TRBJ2-5|TRBD2
TGCGCCAGCAGCTTGGTGGGGGGAGGGGAAGAGACCCAGTACTTC
CASSLVGGGEETQYF
>.|TRBV25-1|TRBJ2-5|.
TGTGCCAGCAGTGTCCGGGGGGCGGGAGCTGAGACCCAGTACTTC
CASSVRGAGAETQYF
>.|TRBV6-5|TRBJ1-5|.
TGTGCCAGCAGTTATGATCCCAAGGGGACAAATCAGCCCCAGCATTTT
CASSYDPKGTNQPQHF
>medium-sized|TRBV28|TRBJ2-2|.
TGTGCCAGCAGTAAAAGGGGGACGAACACCGGGGAGCTGTTTTTT
CASSKRGTNTGELFF
>medium-sized|TRBV5-4|TRBJ1-1|.
TGTGCCAGCAGCCCGGACCTGACAGGGAACACTGAAGCTTTCTTT
CASSPDLTGNTEAFF
>few|TRBV10-3|TRBJ2-3|TRBD2
TGTGCCATCAGTGTAGGGGTAGCGGGGTTCGCAGATACGCAGTATTTT
CAISVGVAGFADTQYF
>.|TRBV27|TRBJ1-1|.
TGTGCCAGCACCCCCGGAACTATGAACACTGAAGCTTTCTTT
CASTPGTMNTEAFF
>.|TRBV19|TRBJ2-3|.
TGTGCCAGTAGTATAGGGGGGAGCGGCACAGATACGCAGTATTTT
CASSIGGSGTDTQYF
>.|TRBV14|TRBJ1-2|.
TGTGCCAGCAGCCAATGGGGGTCTAACTATGGCTACACCTTC
CASSQWGSNYGYTF
>.|TRBV28|TRBJ2-7|.
TGTGCCAGCAGTTTAGGCCCCGGGACGGAGGCCTACGAGCAGTACTTC
CASSLGPGTEAYEQYF
>.|TRBV19|TRBJ2-2|.
TGTGCCAGTACGTGGGGAACCGGGGAGCTGTTTTTT
CASTWGTGELFF
>.|TRBV30|TRBJ2-7|.
TGTGCCTGGAGTCCGGAAAGCTACGAGCAGTACTTC
CAWSPESYEQYF
>few|TRBV11-3|TRBJ1-1|.
TGTGCCAGCAGCTCGGCCGGGGACACTGAAGCTTTCTTT
CASSSAGDTEAFF
>once|TRBV5-4|TRBJ2-6|.
TGTGCCAGCAGCCCCGACGGCTCTGGGGCCAACGTCCTGACTTTC
CASSPDGSGANVLTF
>.|TRBV7-6|TRBJ2-3|TRBD2
TGTGCCAGCAGCGTACTAGCGGGAGGGCCCGGAGATACGCAGTATTTT
CASSVLAGGPGDTQYF
>.|TRBV5-1|TRBJ1-2|TRBD1
TGCGCCAGCAGCAGTAGGGGACAGGGGGCTGATGGCTACACCTTC
CASSSRGQGADGYTF
>.|TRBV23-1|TRBJ1-2|.
TGCGCCAGCAGTCAATCGGGGGGTCTGACTAACTATGGCTACACCTTC
CASSQSGGLTNYGYTF
>.|TRBV7-2|TRBJ2-3|.
TGTGCCAGCAGCCCGATGGGCAGCCGCACAGATACGCAGTATTTT
CASSPMGSRTDTQYF
>.|TRBV6-6|TRBJ1-2|.
TGTGCCAGCAGTTACGACCCGGGCTATGGCTACACCTTC
CASSYDPGYGYTF
>.|TRBV9|TRBJ2-2|.
TGTGCCAGCATGAAAGGGAACACCGGGGAGCTGTTTTTT
CASMKGNTGELFF